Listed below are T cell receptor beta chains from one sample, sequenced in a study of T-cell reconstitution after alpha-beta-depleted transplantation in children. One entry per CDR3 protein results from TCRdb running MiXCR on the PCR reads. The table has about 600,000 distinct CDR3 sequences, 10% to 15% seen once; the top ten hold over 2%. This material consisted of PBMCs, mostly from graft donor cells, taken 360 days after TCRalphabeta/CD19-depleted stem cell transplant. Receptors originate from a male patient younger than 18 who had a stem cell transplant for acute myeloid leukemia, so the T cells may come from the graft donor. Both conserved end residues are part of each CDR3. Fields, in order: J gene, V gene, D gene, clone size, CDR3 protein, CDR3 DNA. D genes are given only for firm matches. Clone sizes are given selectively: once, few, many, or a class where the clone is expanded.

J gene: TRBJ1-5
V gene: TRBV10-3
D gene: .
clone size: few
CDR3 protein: CAISESSHTYNQPQHF
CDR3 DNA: TGTGCCATCAGTGAGTCCAGCCACACTTACAATCAGCCCCAGCATTTT

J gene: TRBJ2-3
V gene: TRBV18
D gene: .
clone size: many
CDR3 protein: CASSPGSDTQYF
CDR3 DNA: TGTGCCAGCTCACCGGGAAGCGATACGCAGTATTTT

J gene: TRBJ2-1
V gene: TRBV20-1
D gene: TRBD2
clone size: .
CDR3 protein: CSARGTGTSGRTTYNEQFF
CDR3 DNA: TGCAGTGCTAGAGGGACCGGGACTAGCGGGAGGACTACTTACAATGAGCAGTTCTTC

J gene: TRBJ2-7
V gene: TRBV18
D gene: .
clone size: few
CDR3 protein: CASSPLFRYYEQYF
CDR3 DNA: TGTGCCAGCTCACCACTCTTCAGGTACTACGAGCAGTACTTC

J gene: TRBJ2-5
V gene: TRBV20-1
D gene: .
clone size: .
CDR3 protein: CSARRDLWGTQYF
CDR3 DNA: TGCAGTGCTAGAAGGGACCTCTGGGGGACCCAGTACTTC

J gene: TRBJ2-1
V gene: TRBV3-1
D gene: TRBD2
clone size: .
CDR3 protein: CASSPWVGRADEQFF
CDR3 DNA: TGTGCCAGCAGCCCCTGGGTCGGGAGGGCCGATGAGCAGTTCTTC

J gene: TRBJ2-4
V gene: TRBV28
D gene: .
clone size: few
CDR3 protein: CAGGYNRRDIQYF
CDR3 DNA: TGTGCCGGGGGGTACAATAGGCGGGACATTCAGTACTTC

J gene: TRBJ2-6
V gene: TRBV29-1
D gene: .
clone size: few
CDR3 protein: CSVGPPGANVLTF
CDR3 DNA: TGCAGCGTTGGGCCCCCTGGGGCCAACGTCCTGACTTTC

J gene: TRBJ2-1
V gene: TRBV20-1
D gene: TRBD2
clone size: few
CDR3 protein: CSARDPTSGSFYNEQFF
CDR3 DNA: TGCAGTGCTAGAGATCCCACTAGCGGGAGTTTTTACAATGAGCAGTTCTTC

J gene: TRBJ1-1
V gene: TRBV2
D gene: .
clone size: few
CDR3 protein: CASSPFREGVRNTEAFF
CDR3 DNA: TGTGCCAGCAGTCCTTTTCGGGAGGGCGTGAGGAACACTGAAGCTTTCTTT

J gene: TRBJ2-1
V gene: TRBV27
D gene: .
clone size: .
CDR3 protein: CASGFVAAQANEQFF
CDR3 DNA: TGTGCCAGCGGGTTCGTAGCGGCCCAGGCCAATGAGCAGTTCTTC

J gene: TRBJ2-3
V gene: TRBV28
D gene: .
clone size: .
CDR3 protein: CASNSWDLAQDADTQYF
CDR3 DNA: TGTGCCAGCAACTCTTGGGACCTCGCCCAGGATGCAGATACGCAGTATTTT

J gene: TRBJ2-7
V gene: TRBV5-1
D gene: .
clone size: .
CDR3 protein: CASSSLPPSEQYF
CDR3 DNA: TGCGCCAGCAGCTCCTTACCCCCTTCCGAGCAGTACTTC

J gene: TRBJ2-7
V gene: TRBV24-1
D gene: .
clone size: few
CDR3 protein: CATSDPGPRGGYF
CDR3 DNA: TGTGCCACCAGTGACCCGGGACCCCGAGGGGGGTACTTC

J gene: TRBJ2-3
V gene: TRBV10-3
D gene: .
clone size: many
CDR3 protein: CAISSSDTQYF
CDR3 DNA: TGTGCCATCAGTTCCTCAGATACGCAGTATTTT

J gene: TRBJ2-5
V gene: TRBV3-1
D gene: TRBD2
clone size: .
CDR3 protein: CASSSWKVWLAGGETQYF
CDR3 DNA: TGTGCCAGCAGCTCTTGGAAGGTGTGGCTAGCCGGGGGGGAGACCCAGTACTTC

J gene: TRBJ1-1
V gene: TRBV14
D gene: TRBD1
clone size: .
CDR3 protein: CASSRDREPGDTEAFF
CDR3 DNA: TGTGCCAGCAGCCGGGACAGGGAACCCGGGGACACTGAAGCTTTCTTT

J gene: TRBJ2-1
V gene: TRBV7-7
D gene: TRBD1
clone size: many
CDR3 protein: CASSRDRVSYNEQFF
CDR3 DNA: TGTGCTAGCAGCCGGGACAGGGTGTCCTACAATGAGCAGTTCTTC

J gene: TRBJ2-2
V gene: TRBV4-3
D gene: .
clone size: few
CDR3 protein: CASSPRPLRGPTNTGELFF
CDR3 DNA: TGCGCCAGCAGCCCGCGGCCTCTTAGGGGCCCTACGAACACCGGGGAGCTGTTTTTT

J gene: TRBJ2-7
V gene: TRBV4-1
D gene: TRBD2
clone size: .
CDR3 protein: CASSQEGLADEQYF
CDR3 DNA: TGCGCCAGCAGCCAAGAGGGACTAGCAGACGAGCAGTACTTC

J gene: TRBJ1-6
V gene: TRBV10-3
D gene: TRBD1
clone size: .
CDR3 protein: CAISDPQGGVNSPLHF
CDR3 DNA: TGTGCCATCAGTGATCCCCAGGGGGGCGTTAATTCACCCCTCCACTTT

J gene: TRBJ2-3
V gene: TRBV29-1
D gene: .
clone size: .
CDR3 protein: CSVEDSPVGADTQYF
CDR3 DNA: TGCAGCGTTGAAGACTCTCCAGTGGGGGCAGATACGCAGTATTTT

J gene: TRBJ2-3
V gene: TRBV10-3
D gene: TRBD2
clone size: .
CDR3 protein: CAIRDTSATDTQYF
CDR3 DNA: TGTGCCATCCGCGATACTAGCGCCACAGATACGCAGTATTTT

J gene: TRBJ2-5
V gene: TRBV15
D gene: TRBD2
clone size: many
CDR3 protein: CATSKGLEETQYF
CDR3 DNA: TGTGCCACCAGCAAGGGACTAGAAGAGACCCAGTACTTC

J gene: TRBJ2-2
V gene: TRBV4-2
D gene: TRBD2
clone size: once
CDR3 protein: CASSPTSGRARTGELFF
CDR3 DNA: TGTGCCAGCAGCCCGACTAGCGGGAGGGCGAGGACCGGGGAGCTGTTTTTT

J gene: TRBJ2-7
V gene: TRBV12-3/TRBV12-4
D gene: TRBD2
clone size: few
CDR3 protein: CASRSSGRAYEQYF
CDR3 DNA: TGTGCCAGCAGGAGTAGCGGGAGGGCCTACGAGCAGTACTTC

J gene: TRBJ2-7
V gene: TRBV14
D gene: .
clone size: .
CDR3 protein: CASSQVRDYEQYF
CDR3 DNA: TGTGCCAGCAGCCAAGTAAGGGACTACGAGCAGTACTTC

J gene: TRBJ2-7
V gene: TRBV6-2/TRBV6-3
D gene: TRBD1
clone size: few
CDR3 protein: CASRAQGQPYYEQYF
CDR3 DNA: TGTGCCAGCAGGGCTCAGGGACAGCCATACTACGAGCAGTACTTC

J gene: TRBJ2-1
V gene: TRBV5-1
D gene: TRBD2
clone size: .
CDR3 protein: CASGLRELAGGTSSYNEQFF
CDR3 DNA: TGCGCCAGCGGACTTAGGGAGCTAGCGGGAGGAACAAGCTCCTACAATGAGCAGTTCTTC

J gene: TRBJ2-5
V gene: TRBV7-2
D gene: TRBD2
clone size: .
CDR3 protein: CASSFPGLAGNQETQYF
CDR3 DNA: TGTGCCAGCAGCTTTCCGGGACTAGCGGGGAACCAAGAGACCCAGTACTTC